This is a list of T cell receptor beta chains from one sample in a study of blood T cell repertoires in COVID-19. Repertoires were generated with immunoSEQ multiplex PCR, while TCRdb's copy carries only in-frame clones and drops some. The table shows hundreds of thousands of clones, with around 90% occurring only once. Material: peripheral blood. The receptors were gathered from a man in his sixties who had recovered from COVID-19. The CDR3 runs from the conserved cysteine through the conserved F or W. The D gene is left open where the match is weak.

d_gene,j_gene,v_gene,CDR3aa
NA,TRBJ1-4,TRBV5-1,CASSLDRRATNEKLFF
TRBD1,TRBJ1-4,TRBV5-6,CASSYMTGSGNEKLFF
NA,TRBJ1-2,TRBV7-2,CASSLESGSEGYTF
NA,TRBJ1-3,TRBV7-9,CASSLKGGTHSGNTIYF
TRBD2,TRBJ2-1,TRBV10-3,CAIRTSGTNEQFF
NA,TRBJ1-5,TRBV6-5,CASKLAPNQPQHF
TRBD2,TRBJ2-7,TRBV19,CASRSLAGVSYEQYF
TRBD2,TRBJ2-2,TRBV27,CASSFTVAGGPGELFF
NA,TRBJ1-1,TRBV5-4,CASSLVSGPEAFF
TRBD1,TRBJ1-1,TRBV6-5,CASSYINRGGTEAFF
TRBD1,TRBJ2-7,TRBV9,CASSGLGQGASYEQYF
TRBD2,TRBJ2-5,TRBV4-1,CASSQGLAQETQYF
NA,TRBJ1-4,TRBV5-1,CASSLGGTAANEKLFF
TRBD1,TRBJ1-2,TRBV19,CASYKGGDYGYTF
TRBD1,TRBJ2-1,TRBV19,CASSPRDRGVTHNEQFF
TRBD1,TRBJ1-2,TRBV5-1,CASSFGDRAGGYTF
NA,TRBJ1-5,TRBV19,CASSNGVWQPQHF
TRBD1,TRBJ1-6,TRBV3-1/TRBV3-2,CASRHPSGTGASPLHF
TRBD2,TRBJ2-3,TRBV11-2,CASSLGWLAGGKGTQYF
TRBD1,TRBJ1-5,TRBV2,CASREGRGGGQPQHF
TRBD2,TRBJ2-3,TRBV3-1/TRBV3-2,CASSRGLAGESGTQYF
NA,TRBJ1-2,TRBV12-5,CASGLPDRIGVHGYTF
TRBD2,TRBJ2-7,TRBV7-9,CASSFLSSGGYEQYF
NA,TRBJ2-7,TRBV2,CASSPHGLRNEQYF
TRBD1,TRBJ1-1,TRBV12-3/TRBV12-4,CASSTGGGTEAFF
TRBD1,TRBJ2-5,TRBV2,CASSRVGTEQETQYF
TRBD2,TRBJ2-5,TRBV13,CASSNRGLAGRETQYF
TRBD2,TRBJ2-1,TRBV5-1,CASSFREAGTYNEQFF